These 28 T cell receptor beta chains share one sample of origin, sequenced in a study of identical twins. TCRdb reprocessed the 5' RACE reads via MiXCR and lists one record per CDR3 protein. In the table there are some 560,000 distinct CDR3 sequences, 9% to 10% of which are singletons. These records were also assigned to another study, of yellow fever vaccine responses in identical twins.

The sequenced sample consisted of PBMCs. These receptors were taken from a woman aged 18-30 years in good health.

The J gene is TRBJ2-3, the V gene TRBV20-1, with a tentative D call TRBD2 (5 bases). Germline CDR1 and CDR2: DFQATT and SNEGSKA (reference sequence). There are 16 residues in the CDR3. V lost 1 base and J lost 1, with 15 bases in between. CDR3 coding DNA: TGCAGTGCTAGAGTAAGATCGTCGCGGGGCACAGATACGCAGTATTTT. Translated, it gives CSARVRSSRGTDTQYF.

This clonotype has a handful of counts. V is TRBV5-1 and J is TRBJ2-6; D possibly uses TRBD1 or TRBD2 (5 bases each). Germline loops: CDR1 SGHRS, CDR2 YFSETQ. The CDR3 loop spans 16 amino acids. V was clipped by 1 base and J by 1 base, with 9 bases between them. CDR3 DNA: TGCGCCAGCAGCTTGTTTGAGGGGTCTGGGGCCAACGTCCTGACTTTC. This gives the protein CASSLFEGSGANVLTF.

This clonotype has more than one count but fewer than ten. The genes are TRBV28 and TRBJ2-1; D perhaps matches TRBD2 (5 bases). CDR1 is MDHEN and CDR2 is SYDVKM in the germline V gene. Trimming stripped 5 bases from V and 8 bases from J, with 16 bases between. The CDR3 spans 14 residues. CDR3 in amino acids: CASSPGVLTDEQFF. The CDR3, as DNA: TGTGCCAGCAGTCCCGGGGTCCTCACGGATGAGCAGTTCTTC.

The gene calls are TRBV20-1 and TRBJ2-3, with TRBD2 matching 10 bases. Germline V gives CDR1 DFQATT, CDR2 SNEGSKA (reference sequence). The CDR3 has 16 amino acids. V dropped 0 bases and J dropped 4; count of bases not matched to a gene: 7. Here the CDR3 reads CSAREPAGGPPDTQYF. CDR3 coding DNA: TGCAGTGCTAGAGAACCAGCGGGAGGGCCCCCAGATACGCAGTATTTT.

This sequence joins TRBV7-9 and TRBJ2-7, with TRBD1 as a possible D gene (6 bases). Germline assignment: CDR1 SEHNR and CDR2 FQNEAQ (reference sequence). CDR3 length: 15 amino acids. Trimming left V 2 bases short and J 7 bases short, with 18 bases between. CDR3 sequence: CASSLSGVPFVEQYF. In nucleotides, the CDR3 is TGTGCCAGCAGCTTATCAGGGGTCCCTTTCGTGGAGCAGTACTTC.

This clonotype occurred a few times. The CDR3, as DNA: TGTGCCAGCAGCAAAATCGGGCTTGAAGAGACCCAGTACTTC. Its translation: CASSKIGLEETQYF. The chain carries TRBV6-1 and TRBJ2-5, with unresolved D. The V and J ends lost 6 bases and 3 bases respectively, with 14 bases between them. Germline V gene sequence: CDR1 MNHNS, CDR2 SASEGT. This CDR3 contains 14 residues.

This clonotype came up a few times. The rearrangement uses TRBV11-2 and TRBJ1-3; D may be TRBD1 (6 bases). Per the germline V gene, CDR1 is SGHAT and CDR2 is FQNNGV. Trimming shortened V by 0 bases and J by 4 bases, and 19 bases separated the two germline ends. This CDR3 has 18 residues. CDR3 sequence: CASSLDFIGQTAGNTIYF. DNA for the CDR3: TGTGCCAGCAGCTTAGATTTTATCGGACAGACGGCCGGAAACACCATATATTTT.

This clonotype has only a few counts. This chain connects TRBV29-1 to TRBJ2-7; TRBD1 might be the D (6 bases). The CDR3 covers 14 residues. Trimming pared 4 bases from V and 5 bases from J, leaving 18 bases between. The germline V gene encodes CDR1 SQVTM and CDR2 ANQGSEA. CDR3 DNA: TGCAGCGTTGTTTGGGGGCAGGGGTACAACGAGCAGTACTTC. Residues: CSVVWGQGYNEQYF.

There are many counts of this clonotype. The chain has TRBV2 and TRBJ2-3; D possibly matches TRBD1 or TRBD2 (5 bases each). V lost 7 bases, J lost 2 bases, and 10 bases lay in between. The CDR3 covers 13 residues. Looked up from germline, CDR1 is SNHLY and CDR2 is FYNNEI. CDR3 region: CASMGRATDTQYF. CDR3 DNA sequence: TGTGCCAGCATGGGGCGGGCCACAGATACGCAGTATTTT.

The chain couples TRBV7-9 to TRBJ2-2; D unresolved. The germline gives CDR1 SEHNR, CDR2 FQNEAQ (reference sequence). This CDR3 is 14 amino acids long. V gave up 5 bases and J gave up 6 bases, with 13 bases separating them. CDR3 in amino acids: CASSPMGIPGELFF. The CDR3 region has the DNA TGTGCCAGCAGCCCAATGGGCATCCCCGGGGAGCTGTTTTTT.

This clonotype has a handful of counts. The chain has TRBV7-2 and TRBJ2-1; no clear D gene. Germline CDR1 and CDR2: SGHTA and FQGNSA. This CDR3 has 13 amino acids. Trimming shortened V by 10 bases and J by 5 bases, and 15 bases separated the two germline ends. The CDR3 bases are TGTGCCACCCTACTTCCCATAAACAATGAGCAGTTCTTC. The encoded protein is CATLLPINNEQFF. The variable domain in full, completed from reference TRBV7-2 and TRBJ2-1, reads GAGVSQSPSNKVTEKGKDVELRCDPISGHTALYWYRQSLGQGLEFLIYFQGNSAPDKSGLPSDRFSAERTGGSVSTLTIQRTQQEDSAVYLCATLLPINNEQFFGPGTRLTVL.

There are a few counts of this clonotype. The chain has TRBV12-3 or TRBV12-4 and TRBJ2-1; a possible D gene is TRBD1 (7 bases). The CDR3 is 15 amino acids. Trimming removed 7 bases at V and 3 bases at J, with 16 bases between. This CDR3 is CASTPYQGGYNEQFF. Written as DNA, the CDR3 is TGTGCCAGCACCCCCTATCAGGGGGGCTACAATGAGCAGTTCTTC.

This clonotype came up many times. The chain links TRBV27 to TRBJ2-1; D is unclear. CDR3 size: 12 residues. Germline loops: CDR1 MNHEY, CDR2 SMNVEV (reference sequence). V dropped 1 base and J dropped 7 bases, with 5 bases sitting between them. Here the CDR3 reads CASSLLGNEQFF. The CDR3 coding sequence is TGTGCCAGCAGTTTATTGGGAAATGAGCAGTTCTTC.

This clonotype was observed a few times. The chain carries TRBV20-1 and TRBJ1-1; a weak D match, TRBD1 (6 bases). This CDR3 comprises 12 residues. Germline CDR1 reads DFQATT; CDR2 reads SNEGSKA (reference sequence). Trimming took off 3 bases at V and 7 bases at J, with 12 bases between the two ends. This CDR3 is CSARTGRHEAFF. The CDR3 nucleotides read TGCAGTGCTAGGACAGGAAGACATGAAGCTTTCTTT.

This clonotype came up many times. The rearrangement joins TRBV6-1 to TRBJ2-5; 9 positions agree with TRBD2. The CDR3 runs 16 residues. Germline CDR1 and CDR2: MNHNS and SASEGT. The V gene end was trimmed by 6 bases and the J gene end by 3 bases; junction bases not matched to a gene: 11. The CDR3 reads CASRRPGLAGKETQYF. The CDR3 nucleotides are TGTGCCAGCAGGCGACCGGGACTAGCCGGGAAAGAGACCCAGTACTTC.

This clonotype was recorded many times. J is TRBJ1-6 and V is TRBV20-1, with D tentatively TRBD1 (5 bases). Looked up from germline, CDR1 is DFQATT and CDR2 is SNEGSKA (reference sequence). V lost 0 bases to trimming and J lost 6 bases, with 21 bases between them. The CDR3 has 18 residues. The CDR3 coding sequence is TGCAGTGCTAGAGAGATTTCCGGGACCGTCGCATCTAATTCACCCCTCCACTTT. It encodes CSAREISGTVASNSPLHF.

The rearrangement uses TRBV12-3 or TRBV12-4 and TRBJ1-6; D is undetermined. V dropped 1 base and J dropped 10 bases, with 14 bases sitting between them. The CDR3 runs 15 residues. CDR3 nucleotide sequence: TGTGCCAGCAGTTTAGAGTCGCTCAAGAGGTCACCCCTCCACTTT. Its protein is CASSLESLKRSPLHF.

The V gene is TRBV18, the J gene TRBJ2-1; D remains unclear. Per germline, CDR1 KGHSH and CDR2 LQKENI. The CDR3 contains 15 residues. V lost 3 bases and J lost 9, with 18 bases in between. CDR3 nucleotides: TGTGCCAGCTCACCCCCCTCTCTCCGCGGTTTTGAGCAGTTCTTC. It specifies CASSPPSLRGFEQFF.

This CDR3 reads CSARTSSGSLETQYF. DNA of the CDR3: TGCAGTGCTAGAACGTCTAGCGGGAGTCTTGAGACCCAGTACTTC. The chain carries TRBV20-1 and TRBJ2-5; TRBD2 agrees at 10 bases. This CDR3 spans 15 amino acids. Per germline, CDR1 DFQATT and CDR2 SNEGSKA (reference sequence). J lost 5 bases, V lost 2 bases, and 8 bases had no gene match.

In its sample, this clonotype was seen a few times. This chain connects TRBV7-2 to TRBJ2-5, with a possible D match to TRBD1 (6 bases). The length of the CDR3 is 14 residues. Germline CDR1 is SGHTA and CDR2 is FQGNSA. The V end was cut by 5 bases, the J end by 5 bases, with 15 bases between. CDR3 sequence: CASSPQGIAETQYF. The CDR3 DNA is TGTGCCAGCAGCCCCCAGGGGATAGCGGAGACCCAGTACTTC.

The count of this clonotype is one. The chain has TRBV19 and TRBJ2-5; 9 bases are shared with TRBD2. Losses at the gene ends were 7 bases for V and 5 bases for J; bases not matched to a gene: 8. CDR1 and CDR2 (germline): LNHDA, SQIVND (reference sequence). This CDR3 region has 14 residues. DNA for the CDR3: TGTGCCAGTAAACGTAGCGGGAGTTATGAGACCCAGTACTTC. Its translation: CASKRSGSYETQYF. Full variable domain (outside the CDR3, taken from reference TRBV19 and TRBJ2-5): DGGITQSPKYLFRKEGQNVTLSCEQNLNHDAMYWYRQDPGQGLRLIYYSQIVNDFQKGDIAEGYSVSREKKESFPLTVTSAQKNPTAFYLCASKRSGSYETQYFGPGTRLLVL.

This clonotype was detected a few times. V is TRBV7-9 and J is TRBJ1-2, with a possible D match to TRBD1 (5 bases). In germline, CDR1 is SEHNR, CDR2 FQNEAQ (reference sequence). The CDR3 contains 15 residues. Deletions cut 5 bases from V and 4 bases from J, with 17 bases between. The DNA for the CDR3 is TGTGCCAGCAGCCAAGATGACAGCGTTCTCTATGGCTACACCTTC. It specifies CASSQDDSVLYGYTF.

This clonotype has a handful of counts. This rearrangement joins TRBV7-2 to TRBJ2-3, with 8 nucleotides matching TRBD2. The CDR3 has 16 residues. CDR1 is SGHTA and CDR2 is FQGNSA in the germline V gene. The trim removed 5 bases at V and 0 bases at J, leaving 7 bases unmatched. The CDR3, as DNA: TGTGCCAGCAGCCCTATAGCGGGGATCAGCACAGATACGCAGTATTTT. This codes for CASSPIAGISTDTQYF.

This clonotype was detected only a few times. V gene TRBV4-2 combines with J gene TRBJ2-1, with TRBD2 matching 8 bases. V shed 0 bases and J 4 bases; nucleotides not matched to a gene: 2. This CDR3 is built from 15 residues. The germline gives CDR1 LGHNA, CDR2 YNFKEQ. Here the CDR3 reads CASSQELAAYNEQFF. For the CDR3, the DNA is TGTGCCAGCAGCCAAGAACTAGCGGCTTACAATGAGCAGTTCTTC.

This chain connects TRBV18 to TRBJ2-7, with 7 bases fitting TRBD1. This CDR3 is 15 amino acids long. Germline CDR1 is KGHSH and CDR2 is LQKENI. V was clipped by 3 bases and J by 5 bases; unmatched bases: 10. The CDR3 nucleotides read TGTGCCAGCTCACCCTCATCGACAGGGAGCGACGAGCAGTACTTC. Translating gives CASSPSSTGSDEQYF.

This clonotype was observed a handful of times. The rearrangement joins TRBV5-1 to TRBJ2-3, with 8 positions matching TRBD2. Germline lookup yields CDR1 SGHRS and CDR2 YFSETQ. The CDR3 runs 15 residues. The ends lost 9 bases at V and 0 bases at J; junction bases unmatched: 9. The CDR3 here is CATSTGTSSTDTQYF. The CDR3 nucleotides read TGCGCCACCTCGACCGGGACTAGTAGCACAGATACGCAGTATTTT. Together with reference TRBV5-1 and TRBJ2-3, the CDR3 gives the full variable domain: KAGVTQTPRYLIKTRGQQVTLSCSPISGHRSVSWYQQTPGQGLQFLFEYFSETQRNKGNFPGRFSGRQFSNSRSEMNVSTLELGDSALYLCATSTGTSSTDTQYFGPGTRLTVL.

The chain recombines TRBV6-1 with TRBJ1-6; the D gene is possibly TRBD1 (6 bases). Trimming left V 2 bases short and J 7 bases short, with 12 bases between. CDR1 is MNHNS and CDR2 is SASEGT in the germline V gene. CDR3 length: 15 residues. CDR3 sequence (DNA): TGTGCCAGCAGTGAAAGCGCAGGGGACAATTCACCCCTCCACTTT. It encodes CASSESAGDNSPLHF.

The chain links TRBV14 to TRBJ2-7; 9 nucleotides agree with TRBD2. The V and J ends lost 1 base and 5 bases, in that order; junction bases with no gene match: 6. This CDR3 comprises 15 residues. Germline loops: CDR1 SGHDN, CDR2 FVKESK. CDR3 DNA sequence: TGTGCCAGCAGCCAAGGCGCTAGCGGGGCCCACGAGCAGTACTTC. Amino acid sequence: CASSQGASGAHEQYF.